These 16 T cell receptor beta chains share one sample of origin, sequenced in a study of T cells in narcolepsy. The table came from immunoSEQ multiplex PCR; TCRdb's copy has only in-frame clones and leaves some out. The sample lists over 25,000 clones; about four fifths were seen once. Specimen: memory (CD45RA-) CD4+ T cells from blood. The receptors stem from a human donor in good health.

The V call is TRBV19, the J call TRBJ1-1; no clear D gene. V was shortened by 9 bases and J by 4 bases, with 12 bases between the two germline ends. The CDR3 covers 12 residues. Looked up from germline, CDR1 is LNHDA and CDR2 is SQIVND (reference sequence). CDR3 residues: CASLGEGTEAFF. CDR3 in DNA: TGTGCCAGCCTTGGCGAGGGCACTGAAGCTTTCTTT.

By sample share, this clone is medium-sized. The chain employs TRBV5-1 and TRBJ1-1, with no clear D. CDR1 is SGHRS and CDR2 is YFSETQ in the germline V gene. Trimming took off 6 bases at V and 1 base at J, with 10 bases between the two ends. This CDR3 contains 13 residues. CDR3 nucleotide sequence: TGCGCCAGCACCCTACAAGAGAACACTGAAGCTTTCTTT. This codes for CASTLQENTEAFF.

The rearrangement links TRBV11-2 to TRBJ2-7; 7 bases match TRBD1. CDR3 size: 15 residues. Germline lookup yields CDR1 SGHAT and CDR2 FQNNGV. The trim removed 5 bases at V and 3 bases at J, leaving 10 bases unmatched. CDR3 in DNA: TGTGCCAGCAGCCTAGGGACAGATTCGCACTACGAGCAGTACTTC. Translation: CASSLGTDSHYEQYF.

This chain uses TRBV5-4 with TRBJ2-7, with 7 bases identical to TRBD1. The V gene's germline CDR1 is SGHNT and CDR2 YYREEE (reference sequence). CDR3 size: 14 residues. The J segment lost 5 bases and the V segment lost 3 bases, leaving 8 bases of the junction unmatched. CDR3 sequence (DNA): TGTGCCAGCAGCTCAATAGACAGGGTCGACGAGCAGTACTTC. Translated, it gives CASSSIDRVDEQYF.

The V gene is TRBV2, the J gene TRBJ2-3, with D possibly being TRBD1 or TRBD2 (5 bases each). V dropped 7 bases and J dropped 3 bases, with 8 bases sitting between them. CDR3 length equals 12 residues. Germline V gene lookup returns CDR1 SNHLY and CDR2 FYNNEI. CDR3 sequence (DNA): TGTGCCAGCACCAGGGAGACAGATACGCAGTATTTT. It translates to CASTRETDTQYF.

The rearrangement uses TRBV7-6 and TRBJ1-5; D may be TRBD1 (6 bases). From germline, CDR1 is SGHVS and CDR2 FNYEAQ. The length of the CDR3 is 15 residues. With 5 bases removed from V and 6 bases from J, the gap between germline ends came to 17 bases. CDR3 protein: CASSEQGNVGQPQHF. CDR3 nucleotide sequence: TGTGCCAGCAGCGAGCAGGGGAACGTAGGTCAGCCCCAGCATTTT.

The V gene is TRBV19, the J gene TRBJ1-5; 7 nucleotides align to TRBD1. Germline values: CDR1 LNHDA, CDR2 SQIVND (reference sequence). The CDR3 spans 17 residues. The J segment lost 1 base and the V segment lost 4 bases, leaving 10 bases of the junction unmatched. The DNA of the CDR3 is TGTGCCAGTAGTAATAAACAGGGGCAGAAGAGCAATCAGCCCCAGCATTTT. This sequence encodes CASSNKQGQKSNQPQHF.

The V call is TRBV5-1, the J call TRBJ1-2; a weak D match, TRBD1 (5 bases). V dropped 3 bases and J dropped 0 bases, with 9 bases sitting between them. The CDR3 totals 14 residues. The germline CDR1 and CDR2 sequences are SGHRS and YFSETQ. Here the CDR3 reads CASSSTATNYGYTF. In nucleotides, the CDR3 is TGCGCCAGCAGCTCGACAGCTACTAACTATGGCTACACCTTC.

The genes are TRBV6-5 and TRBJ2-3; no firm D call. The CDR3 contains 12 residues. The V end lost 4 bases, the J end lost 3 bases, and 5 bases lay between the germline ends. CDR1 and CDR2 from the germline V gene are MNHEY and SVGAGI. This chain's CDR3 is CASSFGTDTQYF. The CDR3 region has the DNA TGTGCCAGCAGTTTCGGGACAGATACGCAGTATTTT.

Only a few counts were recorded for this clone. The rearrangement links TRBV28 to TRBJ1-6; D ambiguous. The length of the CDR3 is 12 residues. Germline values: CDR1 MDHEN, CDR2 SYDVKM. The V end was cut by 5 bases, the J end by 8 bases, with 7 bases between. The CDR3 coding sequence is TGTGCCAGCAGTGACCCAGATTCACCCCTCCACTTT. The encoded protein is CASSDPDSPLHF.

This clone showed up just a few times. The chain is built from TRBV7-6 and TRBJ2-7, with unresolved D. CDR3 size: 12 residues. The ends were cut back, 5 bases at V and 6 bases at J, with 11 bases in the middle. From germline, CDR1 is SGHVS and CDR2 FNYEAQ. The CDR3 here is CASSLLYSEQYF. CDR3 DNA sequence: TGTGCCAGCAGCCTTCTATATTCCGAGCAGTACTTC.

The CDR3 is CASSRGAYNEQFF. As DNA, the CDR3 is TGCGCCAGCAGCCGGGGTGCTTACAATGAGCAGTTCTTC. V usage is TRBV4-1 and J usage is TRBJ2-1; D gene unclear. The V gene lost 4 bases and the J gene lost 4 bases, with 8 bases spanning the gap. Germline V gene lookup returns CDR1 MGHRA and CDR2 YSYEKL. The CDR3 totals 13 residues.

CDR3 DNA sequence: TGTGCCAGTAGTATGACTAGCGGAAAAGAGACCCAGTACTTC. Translating it yields CASSMTSGKETQYF. The chain is built from TRBV19 and TRBJ2-5; 9 bases map to TRBD2. From germline, CDR1 is LNHDA and CDR2 SQIVND (reference sequence). Trimming cost V 3 bases and J 3 bases; bases outside gene matches: 2. CDR3 length: 14 residues.

The chain links TRBV10-3 to TRBJ2-5; no clear D gene. The V gene lost 6 bases and the J gene lost 4 bases, with 9 bases spanning the gap. This CDR3 is built from 12 residues. Germline loops: CDR1 ENHRY, CDR2 SYGVKD. The CDR3 protein is CAIRGMGETQYF. In nucleotides, the CDR3 is TGTGCCATCAGGGGGATGGGAGAGACCCAGTACTTC.

The CDR3 region has the DNA TGTGCCAGCAGTACCTCTGAGATCGAGCAGTTCTTC. This codes for CASSTSEIEQFF. The gene calls are TRBV2 and TRBJ2-1; D is undetermined. CDR3 length: 12 amino acids. Germline CDR1 SNHLY, CDR2 FYNNEI. The ends were cut back, 5 bases at V and 10 bases at J, with 12 bases in the middle.

CDR3 in amino acids: CASSQSSAGGAGNTIYF. In DNA form, the CDR3 reads TGCGCCAGCAGTCAATCGAGCGCAGGGGGCGCAGGAAACACCATATATTTT. The chain couples TRBV23-1 to TRBJ1-3, with 8 bases aligning to TRBD1. TRBV23-1 belongs to the ORF category, with a function that is uncertain. The CDR3 is 17 amino acids. V lost 0 bases to trimming and J lost 4 bases; unmatched junction nucleotides: 8.